The TCR beta chain under discussion was sequenced for a study of cytomegalovirus exposure and HLA in healthy donors. Study results and limitations: The analysis excluded some indistinguishable V segments, including TRBV6-2 and TRBV6-3. In an earlier analysis, most TCR beta V segments were productive about 87% or about 30% of the time.

The PCR employed 60 Vbeta primers together with 13 Jbeta primers. Libraries were prepared by immunoSEQ multiplex PCR; TCRdb keeps only in-frame clonotypes and omits some of them. The sample lists under 150,000 clones; 60% to 85% were seen once. Note on this clone: The antigen remains undetermined.

After removal of 5 bases from V and 0 bases from J, the junction contained 8 bases not matched to a gene. Germline V lookup: CDR1 SGHVS, CDR2 FQNEAQ. The CDR3 spans 18 residues. The clonotype comes from a man in his late teens or twenties in good health and CMV-seronegative. Sample: PBMCs. The gene calls are TRBV7-8 and TRBJ1-6, with 9 bases fitting TRBD1. CDR3 nucleotides: TGTGCCAGCAGCGATAGCGGACAGGGGAGCTCCTATAATTCACCCCTCCACTTT. It is translated as CASSDSGQGSSYNSPLHF.